This T cell receptor beta chain was identified in a study of T-cell memory formation after mild COVID-19. At the level of the study: TCR clusters largely stayed donor specific.

TCRdb itself ran the 5' RACE reads through MiXCR, one entry per CDR3 protein. This table has about 340,000 distinct CDR3 sequences, around 20% appearing once. The germline V gene encodes CDR1 DFQATT and CDR2 SNEGSKA (reference sequence). This CDR3 is 15 amino acids long. With V trimmed by 3 bases and J by 2 bases, 7 bases remained unmatched. The origin of this receptor is a man aged 18-30 years who had mild COVID-19 (a few samples of this study predate the infection). Cell type and time point are not known. The V and J genes are TRBV20-1 and TRBJ2-3; 8 bases agree with TRBD2. The sample was PBMCs or a T cell subset sorted from them (not recorded which). CDR3 DNA: TGCAGTGCTAGGCGGTTTAGCGGGGTCACAGATACGCAGTATTTT. Translated: CSARRFSGVTDTQYF.